The source of this TCR beta chain is a study of blood T cell repertoires in COVID-19. Overall study: Sources were T cells, B-cell-depleted T cells, or PBMCs; the material itself was cDNA or gDNA.

Participants reported their clinical history, and cohort assignment relied on those reports. Original processing methods: It was from reference gene primer amplification that nucleated cell counts were estimated. Some clones are missing from TCRdb's copy, which holds only in-frame ones; the method was immunoSEQ multiplex PCR. V and J calls and clone size are copied from that table; D and trimming were computed from the DNA. Counted here are about 140,000 clones, 70% to 90% occurring once; the ten biggest clones make up less than 4%. The count of this clone is one. Trimming took 3 bases from V and 0 from J, leaving 6 bases between them. The germline CDR1 and CDR2 sequences are SQVTM and ANQGSEA. The CDR3 loop spans 12 amino acids.

The sequencing sample was made of PBMCs or T cells enriched from blood (not recorded which). The chain recombines TRBV29-1 with TRBJ2-7; possible D gene TRBD1, 5 bases. The sequence came from a woman aged 50 to 60 with acute COVID-19. The CDR3 loop is CSVEGLSYEQYF. CDR3 DNA sequence: TGCAGCGTTGAGGGGCTCTCCTACGAGCAGTACTTC.